The clone carrying this T cell receptor (beta chain) was observed a few times. Its antigen is not known. Between the trimmed V and J ends, which lost 2 bases and 5 bases, there was a span of 18 bases. Germline lookup yields CDR1 MDHEN and CDR2 SYDVKM. This CDR3 is built from 16 residues. TCRdb analysed the reads with MiXCR anew, one entry per CDR3 protein. In the table there are about 310,000 distinct CDR3 sequences, roughly 25% of which are singletons. This sample stems from a study of T cell repertoires in cytomegalovirus infection. The sequencing used cultured PBMCs, collected from culture after CMV antigen stimulation. The TCR originated in a human donor in good health (CMV status not recorded). Some clones in this sample may be carry-over from other donors' samples. The genes are TRBV28 and TRBJ2-5; D perhaps matches TRBD1 (6 bases). As DNA, the CDR3 is TGTGCCAGCAGTTTACCCGGGGAAACAGGGCTGGAGACCCAGTACTTC. Protein: CASSLPGETGLETQYF.